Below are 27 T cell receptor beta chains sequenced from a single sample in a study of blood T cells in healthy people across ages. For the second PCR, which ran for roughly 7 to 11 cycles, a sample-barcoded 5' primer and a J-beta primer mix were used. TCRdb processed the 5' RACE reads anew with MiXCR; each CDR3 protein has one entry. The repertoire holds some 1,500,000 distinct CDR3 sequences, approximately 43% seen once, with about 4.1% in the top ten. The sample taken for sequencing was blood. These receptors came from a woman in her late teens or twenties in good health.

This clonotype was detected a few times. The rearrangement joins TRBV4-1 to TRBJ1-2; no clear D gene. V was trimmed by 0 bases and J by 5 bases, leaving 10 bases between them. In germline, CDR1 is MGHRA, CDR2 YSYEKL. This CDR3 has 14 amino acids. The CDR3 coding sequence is TGCGCCAGCAGCCAAGATCGGCCCCAATATGGCTACACCTTC. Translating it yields CASSQDRPQYGYTF.

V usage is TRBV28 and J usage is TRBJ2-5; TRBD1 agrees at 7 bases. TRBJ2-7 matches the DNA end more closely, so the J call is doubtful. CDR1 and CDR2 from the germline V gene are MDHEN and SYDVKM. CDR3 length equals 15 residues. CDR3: CASSAPGTVTYEQYF. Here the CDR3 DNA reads TGTGCCAGCAGTGCCCCCGGGACAGTCACATACGAGCAGTACTTC.

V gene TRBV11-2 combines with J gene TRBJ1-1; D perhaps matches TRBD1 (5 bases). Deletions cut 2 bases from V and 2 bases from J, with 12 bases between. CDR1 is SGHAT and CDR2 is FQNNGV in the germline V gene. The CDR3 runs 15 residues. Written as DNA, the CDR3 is TGTGCCAGCAGCTTAATAACAGGCTCCAACACTGAAGCTTTCTTT. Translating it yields CASSLITGSNTEAFF.

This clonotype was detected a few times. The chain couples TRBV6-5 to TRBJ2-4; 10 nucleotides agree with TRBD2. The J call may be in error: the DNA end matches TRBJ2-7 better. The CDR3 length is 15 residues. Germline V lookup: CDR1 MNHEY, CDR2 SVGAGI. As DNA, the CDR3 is TGTGCCAGCAGAACAACAGCGGGAGGGTTTTACGAGCAGTACTTC. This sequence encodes CASRTTAGGFYEQYF.

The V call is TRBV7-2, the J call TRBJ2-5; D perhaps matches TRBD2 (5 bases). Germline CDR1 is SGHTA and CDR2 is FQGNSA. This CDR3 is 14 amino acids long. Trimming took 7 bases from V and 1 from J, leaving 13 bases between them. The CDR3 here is CASTLVGSQETQYF. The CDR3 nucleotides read TGTGCCAGCACCCTAGTTGGGAGCCAAGAGACCCAGTACTTC.

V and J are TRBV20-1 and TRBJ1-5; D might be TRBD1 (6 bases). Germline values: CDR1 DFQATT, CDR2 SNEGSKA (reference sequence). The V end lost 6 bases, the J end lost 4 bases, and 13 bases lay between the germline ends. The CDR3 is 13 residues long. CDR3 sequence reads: CSARPGANQPQHF. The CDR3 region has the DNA TGCAGTGCCAGACCAGGGGCTAATCAGCCCCAGCATTTT.

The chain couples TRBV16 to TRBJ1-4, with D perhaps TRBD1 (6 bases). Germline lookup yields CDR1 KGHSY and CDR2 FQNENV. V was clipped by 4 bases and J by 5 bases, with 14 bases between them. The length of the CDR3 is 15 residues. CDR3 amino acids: CASSRYRTVNEKLFF. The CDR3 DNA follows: TGTGCCAGCAGCCGCTACCGGACAGTCAATGAAAAACTGTTTTTT.

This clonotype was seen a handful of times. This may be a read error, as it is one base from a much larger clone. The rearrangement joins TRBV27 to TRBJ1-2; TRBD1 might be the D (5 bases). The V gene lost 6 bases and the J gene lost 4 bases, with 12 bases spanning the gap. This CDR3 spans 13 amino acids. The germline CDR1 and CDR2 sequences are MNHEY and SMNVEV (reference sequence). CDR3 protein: CASSPRQFYGYTF. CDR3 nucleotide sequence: TGTGCCAGCAGCCCCCGACAGTTCTATGGCTACACCTTC.

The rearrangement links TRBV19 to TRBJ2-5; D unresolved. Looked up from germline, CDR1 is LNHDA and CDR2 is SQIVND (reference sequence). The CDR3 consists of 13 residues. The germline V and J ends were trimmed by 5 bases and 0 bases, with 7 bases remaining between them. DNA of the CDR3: TGTGCCAGTAGTCGGGCATACCAAGAGACCCAGTACTTC. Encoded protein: CASSRAYQETQYF. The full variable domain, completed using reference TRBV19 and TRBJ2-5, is DGGITQSPKYLFRKEGQNVTLSCEQNLNHDAMYWYRQDPGQGLRLIYYSQIVNDFQKGDIAEGYSVSREKKESFPLTVTSAQKNPTAFYLCASSRAYQETQYFGPGTRLLVL.

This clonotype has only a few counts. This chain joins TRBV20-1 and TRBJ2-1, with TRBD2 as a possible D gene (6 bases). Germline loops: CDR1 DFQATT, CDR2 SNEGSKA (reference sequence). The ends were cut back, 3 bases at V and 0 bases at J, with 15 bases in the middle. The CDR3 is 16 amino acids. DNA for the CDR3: TGCAGTGCTAGCCCGGGACTGGCGAGCTCCTACAATGAGCAGTTCTTC. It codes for CSASPGLASSYNEQFF.

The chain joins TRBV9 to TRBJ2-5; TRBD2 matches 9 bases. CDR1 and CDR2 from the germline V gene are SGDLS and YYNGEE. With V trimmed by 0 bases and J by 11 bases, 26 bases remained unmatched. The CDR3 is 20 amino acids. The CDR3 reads CASSVGWGGLAGSPYNEQYF. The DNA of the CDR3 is TGTGCCAGCAGCGTAGGATGGGGGGGGCTAGCGGGGAGTCCGTACAATGAGCAGTACTTC.

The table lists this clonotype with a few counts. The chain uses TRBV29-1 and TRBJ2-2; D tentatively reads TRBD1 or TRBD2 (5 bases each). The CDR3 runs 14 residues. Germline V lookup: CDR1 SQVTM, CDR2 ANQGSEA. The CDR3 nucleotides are TGCAGGGACCCTGGGGGAGTTACCGCCGGGGAGCTGTTTTTT. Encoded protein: CRDPGGVTAGELFF.

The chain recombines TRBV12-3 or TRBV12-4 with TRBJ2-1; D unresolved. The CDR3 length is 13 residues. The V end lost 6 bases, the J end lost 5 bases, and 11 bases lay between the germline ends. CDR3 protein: CASRHNPDNEQFF. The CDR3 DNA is TGTGCCAGCAGGCACAATCCAGACAATGAGCAGTTCTTC.

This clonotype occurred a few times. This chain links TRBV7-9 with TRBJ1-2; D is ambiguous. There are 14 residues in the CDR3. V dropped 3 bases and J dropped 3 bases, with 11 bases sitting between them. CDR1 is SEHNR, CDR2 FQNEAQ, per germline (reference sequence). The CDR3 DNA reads TGTGCCAGCAGCTTGGGCAGTCCCTACTATGGCTACACCTTC. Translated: CASSLGSPYYGYTF.

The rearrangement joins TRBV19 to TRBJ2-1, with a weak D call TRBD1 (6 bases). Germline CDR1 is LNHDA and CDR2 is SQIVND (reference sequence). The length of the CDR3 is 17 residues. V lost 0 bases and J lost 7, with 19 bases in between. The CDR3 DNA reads TGTGCCAGTAGTATAGATCCTAGGACAGTTGAGGGGAATGAGCAGTTCTTC. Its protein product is CASSIDPRTVEGNEQFF.

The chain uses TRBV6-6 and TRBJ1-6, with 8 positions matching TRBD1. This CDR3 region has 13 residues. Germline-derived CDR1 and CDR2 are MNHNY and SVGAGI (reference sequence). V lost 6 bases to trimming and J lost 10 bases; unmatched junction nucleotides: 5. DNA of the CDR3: TGTGCCAGCAGGGACAGGGATGGATCACCCCTCCACTTT. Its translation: CASRDRDGSPLHF.

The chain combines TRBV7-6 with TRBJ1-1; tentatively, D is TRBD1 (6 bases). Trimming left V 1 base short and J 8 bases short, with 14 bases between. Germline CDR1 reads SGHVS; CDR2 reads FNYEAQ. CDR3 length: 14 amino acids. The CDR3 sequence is CASSLGTGSSEAFF. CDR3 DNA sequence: TGTGCCAGCAGCTTAGGCACAGGGTCTTCCGAAGCTTTCTTT. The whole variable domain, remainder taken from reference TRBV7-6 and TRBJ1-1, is GAGVSQSPRYKVTKRGQDVALRCDPISGHVSLYWYRQALGQGPEFLTYFNYEAQQDKSGLPNDRFSAERPEGSISTLTIQRTEQRDSAMYRCASSLGTGSSEAFFGQGTRLTVV.

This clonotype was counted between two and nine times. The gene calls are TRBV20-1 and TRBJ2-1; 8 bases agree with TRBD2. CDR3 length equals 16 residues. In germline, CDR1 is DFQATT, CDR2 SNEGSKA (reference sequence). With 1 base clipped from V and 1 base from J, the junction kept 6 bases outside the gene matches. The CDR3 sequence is CSARASSGDSYNEQFF. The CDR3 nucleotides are TGCAGTGCTAGAGCGAGTAGCGGGGATTCCTACAATGAGCAGTTCTTC.

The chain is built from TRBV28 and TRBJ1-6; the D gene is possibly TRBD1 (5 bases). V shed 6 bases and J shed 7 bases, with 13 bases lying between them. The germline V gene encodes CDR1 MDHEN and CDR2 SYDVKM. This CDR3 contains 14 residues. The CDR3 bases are TGTGCCAGCAGGACCGGACACTTGAATTCACCCCTCCACTTT. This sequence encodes CASRTGHLNSPLHF.

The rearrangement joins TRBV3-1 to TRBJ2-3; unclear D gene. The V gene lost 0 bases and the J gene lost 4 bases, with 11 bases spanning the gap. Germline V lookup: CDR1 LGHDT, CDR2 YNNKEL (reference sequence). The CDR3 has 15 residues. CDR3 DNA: TGTGCCAGCAGCCAAGATCCCGGAGCTTCAGATACGCAGTATTTT. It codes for CASSQDPGASDTQYF.

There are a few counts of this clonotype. CDR3 sequence (DNA): TGTGCCACCAGTGATTCCCCGAAAGAGACCCAGTACTTC. It specifies CATSDSPKETQYF. This chain uses TRBV24-1 with TRBJ2-5; no clear D gene. The V and J ends lost 2 bases and 3 bases respectively, with 6 bases between them. Per germline, CDR1 KGHDR and CDR2 SFDVKD. The CDR3 covers 13 residues.

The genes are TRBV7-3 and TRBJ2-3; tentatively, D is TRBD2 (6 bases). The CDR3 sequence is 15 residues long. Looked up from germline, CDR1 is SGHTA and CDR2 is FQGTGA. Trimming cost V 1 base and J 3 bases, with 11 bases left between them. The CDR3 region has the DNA TGTGCCAGCAGCTTAAAGTCTAGCGTTACAGATACGCAGTATTTT. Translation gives CASSLKSSVTDTQYF.

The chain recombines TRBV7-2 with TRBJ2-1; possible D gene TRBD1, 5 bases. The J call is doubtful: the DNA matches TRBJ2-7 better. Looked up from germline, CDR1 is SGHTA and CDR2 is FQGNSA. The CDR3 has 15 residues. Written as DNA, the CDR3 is TGTGCCAGCAGCCCCGACGGACAAATCTACAATGAGCAGTACTTC. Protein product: CASSPDGQIYNEQYF.

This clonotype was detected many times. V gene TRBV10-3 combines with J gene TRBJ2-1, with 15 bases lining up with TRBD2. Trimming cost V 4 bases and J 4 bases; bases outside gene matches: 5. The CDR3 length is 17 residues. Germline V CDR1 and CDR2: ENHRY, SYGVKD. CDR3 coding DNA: TGTGCCATCAGTGCCCGGACTAGCGGGAGGGGGTACAATGAGCAGTTCTTC. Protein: CAISARTSGRGYNEQFF.

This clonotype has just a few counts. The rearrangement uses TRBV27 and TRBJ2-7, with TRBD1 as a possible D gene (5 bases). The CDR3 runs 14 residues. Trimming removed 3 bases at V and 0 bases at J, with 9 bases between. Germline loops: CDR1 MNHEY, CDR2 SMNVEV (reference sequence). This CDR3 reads CASSFKDNSYEQYF. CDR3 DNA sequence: TGTGCCAGCAGTTTTAAGGACAACTCCTACGAGCAGTACTTC.

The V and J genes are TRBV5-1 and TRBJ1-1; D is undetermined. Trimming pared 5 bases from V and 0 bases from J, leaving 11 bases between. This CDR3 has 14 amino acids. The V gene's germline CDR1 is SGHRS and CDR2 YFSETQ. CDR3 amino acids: CASSYDGLNTEAFF. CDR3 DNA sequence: TGCGCCAGCAGTTACGACGGTTTGAACACTGAAGCTTTCTTT. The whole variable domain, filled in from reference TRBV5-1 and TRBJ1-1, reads KAGVTQTPRYLIKTRGQQVTLSCSPISGHRSVSWYQQTPGQGLQFLFEYFSETQRNKGNFPGRFSGRQFSNSRSEMNVSTLELGDSALYLCASSYDGLNTEAFFGQGTRLTVV.

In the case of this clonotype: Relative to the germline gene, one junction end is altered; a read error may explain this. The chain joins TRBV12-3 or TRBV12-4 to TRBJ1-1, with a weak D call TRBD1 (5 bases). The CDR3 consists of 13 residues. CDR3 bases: TGTGCCAGCAATAACAGGTTGAACGCTGAAGCTTTCTTT. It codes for CASNNRLNAEAFF.